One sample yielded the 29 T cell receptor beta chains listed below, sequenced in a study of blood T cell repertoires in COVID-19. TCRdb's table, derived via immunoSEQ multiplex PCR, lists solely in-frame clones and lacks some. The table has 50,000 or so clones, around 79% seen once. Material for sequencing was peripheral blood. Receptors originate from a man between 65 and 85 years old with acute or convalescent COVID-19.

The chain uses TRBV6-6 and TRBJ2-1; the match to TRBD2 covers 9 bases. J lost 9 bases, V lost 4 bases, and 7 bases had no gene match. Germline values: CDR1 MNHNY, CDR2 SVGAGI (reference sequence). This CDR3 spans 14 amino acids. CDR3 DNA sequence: TGTGCCAGCAGTTCCATAGATAGCGGGGGTGAGCAGTTCTTC. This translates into CASSSIDSGGEQFF.

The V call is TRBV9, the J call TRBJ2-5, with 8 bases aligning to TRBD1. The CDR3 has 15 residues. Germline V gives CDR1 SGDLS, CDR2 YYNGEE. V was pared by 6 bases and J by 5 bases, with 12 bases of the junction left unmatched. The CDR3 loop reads CASNAGDRGWETQYF. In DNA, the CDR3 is TGTGCCAGCAACGCTGGAGACAGGGGATGGGAGACCCAGTACTTC.

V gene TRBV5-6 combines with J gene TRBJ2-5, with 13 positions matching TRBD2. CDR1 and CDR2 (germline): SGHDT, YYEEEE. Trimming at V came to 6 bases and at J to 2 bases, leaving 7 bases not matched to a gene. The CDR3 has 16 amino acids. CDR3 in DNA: TGTGCCAGCACTAACCCGGGACTAGCGGGGCAAGAGACCCAGTACTTC. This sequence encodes CASTNPGLAGQETQYF.

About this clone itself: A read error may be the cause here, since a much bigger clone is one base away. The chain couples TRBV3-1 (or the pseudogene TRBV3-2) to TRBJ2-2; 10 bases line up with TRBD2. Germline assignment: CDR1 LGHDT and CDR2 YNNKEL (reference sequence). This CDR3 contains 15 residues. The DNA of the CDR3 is TGTGCCAGCAGCTTGGGACTAGCGAATACCGGGGAGCTGTTTTTT. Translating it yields CASSLGLANTGELFF.

CDR3 nucleotides: TGTGCCAGCAGCTTCGCCCAAGGGCGGGGGGCCCCCGGGGAGCTGTTTTTT. This translates into CASSFAQGRGAPGELFF. The V gene is TRBV7-9, the J gene TRBJ2-2; 8 nucleotides align to TRBD2. Germline values: CDR1 SEHNR, CDR2 FQNEAQ (reference sequence). The CDR3 spans 17 residues. Unmatched junction bases numbered 12, after V lost 3 bases and J lost 6 bases.

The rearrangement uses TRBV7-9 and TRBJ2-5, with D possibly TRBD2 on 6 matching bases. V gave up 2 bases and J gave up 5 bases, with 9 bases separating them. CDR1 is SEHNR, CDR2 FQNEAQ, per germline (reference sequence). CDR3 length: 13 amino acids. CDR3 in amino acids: CASSLQEGETQYF. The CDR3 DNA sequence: TGTGCCAGCAGCTTACAGGAGGGGGAGACCCAGTACTTC.

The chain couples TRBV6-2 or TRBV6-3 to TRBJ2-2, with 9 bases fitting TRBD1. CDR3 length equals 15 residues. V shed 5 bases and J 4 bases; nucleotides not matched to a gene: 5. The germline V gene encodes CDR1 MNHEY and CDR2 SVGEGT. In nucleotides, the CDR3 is TGTGCCAGCAGTCGTCCGGGACAGGGCACCGGGGAGCTGTTTTTT. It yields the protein CASSRPGQGTGELFF.

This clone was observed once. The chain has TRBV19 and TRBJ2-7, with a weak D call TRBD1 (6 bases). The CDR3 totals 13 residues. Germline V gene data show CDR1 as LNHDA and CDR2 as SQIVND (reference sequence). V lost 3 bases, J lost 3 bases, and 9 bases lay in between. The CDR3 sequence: CASSIRTDYEQYF. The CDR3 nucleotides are TGTGCCAGTAGTATTAGGACAGACTACGAGCAGTACTTC.

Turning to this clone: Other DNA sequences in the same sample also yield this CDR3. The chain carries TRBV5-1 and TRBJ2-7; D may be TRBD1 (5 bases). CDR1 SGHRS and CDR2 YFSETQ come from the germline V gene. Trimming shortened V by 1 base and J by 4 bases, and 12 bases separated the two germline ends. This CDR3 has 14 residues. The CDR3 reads CASSLQGIGYEQYF. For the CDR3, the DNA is TGCGCCAGCAGCTTGCAGGGCATCGGTTACGAGCAGTACTTC.

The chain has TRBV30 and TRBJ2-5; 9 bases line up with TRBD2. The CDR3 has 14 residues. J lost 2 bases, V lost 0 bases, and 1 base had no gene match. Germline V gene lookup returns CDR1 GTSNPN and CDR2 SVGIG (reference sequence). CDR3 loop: CAWSVGLAQETQYF. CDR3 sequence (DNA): TGTGCCTGGAGTGTTGGACTAGCGCAAGAGACCCAGTACTTC.

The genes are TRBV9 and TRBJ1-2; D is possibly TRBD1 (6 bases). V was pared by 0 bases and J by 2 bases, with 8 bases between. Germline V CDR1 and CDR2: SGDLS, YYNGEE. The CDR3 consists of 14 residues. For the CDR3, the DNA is TGTGCCAGCAGCGTAGCCGGACAGAACTATGGCTACACCTTC. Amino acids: CASSVAGQNYGYTF.

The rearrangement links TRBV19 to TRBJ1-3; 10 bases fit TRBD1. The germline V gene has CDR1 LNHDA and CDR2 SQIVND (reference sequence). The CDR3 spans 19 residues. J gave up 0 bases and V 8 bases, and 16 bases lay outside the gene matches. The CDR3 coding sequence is TGTGCCAGTCAAAACGCGGGACAGGGGTGGGGACTCTCTGGAAACACCATATATTTT. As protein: CASQNAGQGWGLSGNTIYF.

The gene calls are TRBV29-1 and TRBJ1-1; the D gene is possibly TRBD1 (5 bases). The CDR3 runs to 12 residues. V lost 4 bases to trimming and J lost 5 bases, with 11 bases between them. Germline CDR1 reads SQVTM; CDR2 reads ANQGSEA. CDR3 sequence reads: CSVVPGYTEAFF. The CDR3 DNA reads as TGCAGCGTTGTCCCAGGGTATACTGAAGCTTTCTTT.

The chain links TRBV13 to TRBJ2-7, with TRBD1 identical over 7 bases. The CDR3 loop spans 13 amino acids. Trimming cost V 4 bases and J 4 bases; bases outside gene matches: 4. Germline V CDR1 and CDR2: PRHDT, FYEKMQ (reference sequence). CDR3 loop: CASSSRRGYEQYF. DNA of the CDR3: TGTGCCAGCAGCTCCCGCAGGGGGTACGAGCAGTACTTC.

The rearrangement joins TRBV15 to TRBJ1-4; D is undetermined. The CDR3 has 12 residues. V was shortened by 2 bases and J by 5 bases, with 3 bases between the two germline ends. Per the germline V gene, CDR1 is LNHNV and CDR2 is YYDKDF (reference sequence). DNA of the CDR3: TGTGCCACCAGCAGATTAAATGAAAAACTGTTTTTT. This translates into CATSRLNEKLFF.

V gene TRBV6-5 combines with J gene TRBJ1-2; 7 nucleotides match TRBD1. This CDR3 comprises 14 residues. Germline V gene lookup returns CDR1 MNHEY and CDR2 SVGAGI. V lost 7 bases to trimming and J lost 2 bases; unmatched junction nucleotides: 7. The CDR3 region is CASTPDRTNYGYTF. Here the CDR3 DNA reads TGTGCCAGCACCCCGGACAGGACCAACTATGGCTACACCTTC.

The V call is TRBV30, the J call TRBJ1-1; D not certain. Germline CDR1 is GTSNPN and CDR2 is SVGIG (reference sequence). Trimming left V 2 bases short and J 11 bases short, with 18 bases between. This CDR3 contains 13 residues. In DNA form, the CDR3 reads TGTGCCTGGAGTTCAACGGGTCGTATGATGGCTTTCTTT. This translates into CAWSSTGRMMAFF.

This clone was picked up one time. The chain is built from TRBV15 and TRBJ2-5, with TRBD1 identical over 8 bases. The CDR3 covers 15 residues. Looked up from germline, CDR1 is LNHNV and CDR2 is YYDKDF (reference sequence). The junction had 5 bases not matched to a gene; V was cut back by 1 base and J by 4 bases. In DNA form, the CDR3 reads TGTGCCACCAGCAGAGGGGCAGGGGGCACAGAGACCCAGTACTTC. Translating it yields CATSRGAGGTETQYF.

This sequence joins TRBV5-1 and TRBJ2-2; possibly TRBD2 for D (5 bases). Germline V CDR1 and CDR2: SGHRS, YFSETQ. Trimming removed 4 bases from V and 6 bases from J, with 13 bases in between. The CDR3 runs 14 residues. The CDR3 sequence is CASSPAPEAGELFF. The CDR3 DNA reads TGCGCCAGCAGCCCAGCCCCGGAGGCCGGGGAGCTGTTTTTT.

The CDR3 sequence is CASSFLPSDPSTDTQYF. In nucleotides, the CDR3 is TGCGCCAGCAGCTTCCTGCCTAGCGACCCTAGCACAGATACGCAGTATTTT. The chain uses TRBV5-1 and TRBJ2-3; tentatively, D is TRBD2 (6 bases). This CDR3 is 17 amino acids long. V lost 2 bases and J lost 0, with 16 bases in between. Germline CDR1 and CDR2: SGHRS and YFSETQ. Full variable domain (outside the CDR3, taken from reference TRBV5-1 and TRBJ2-3): KAGVTQTPRYLIKTRGQQVTLSCSPISGHRSVSWYQQTPGQGLQFLFEYFSETQRNKGNFPGRFSGRQFSNSRSEMNVSTLELGDSALYLCASSFLPSDPSTDTQYFGPGTRLTVL.

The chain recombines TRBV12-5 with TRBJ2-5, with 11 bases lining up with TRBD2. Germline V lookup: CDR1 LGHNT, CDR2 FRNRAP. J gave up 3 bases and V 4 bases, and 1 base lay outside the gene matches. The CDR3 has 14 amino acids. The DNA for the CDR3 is TGTGCTAGTGGTTCGGGACTAGCGGAAGAGACCCAGTACTTC. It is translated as CASGSGLAEETQYF.

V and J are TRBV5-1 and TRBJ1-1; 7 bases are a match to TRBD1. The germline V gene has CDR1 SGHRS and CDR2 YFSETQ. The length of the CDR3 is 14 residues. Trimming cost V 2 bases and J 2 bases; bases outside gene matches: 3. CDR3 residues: CASSFGTANTEAFF. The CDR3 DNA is TGCGCCAGCAGCTTTGGGACAGCAAACACTGAAGCTTTCTTT.

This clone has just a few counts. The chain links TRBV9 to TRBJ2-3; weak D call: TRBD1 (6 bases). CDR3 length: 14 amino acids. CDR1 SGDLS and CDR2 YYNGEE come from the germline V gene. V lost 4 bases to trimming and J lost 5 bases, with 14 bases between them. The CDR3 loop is CASSPLTGRDTQYF. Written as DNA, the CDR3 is TGTGCCAGCAGCCCACTAACAGGGAGAGATACGCAGTATTTT.

The CDR3 DNA reads TGTGCCAGCAGCGTAGGACACTACAATGAGCAGTTCTTC. It yields the protein CASSVGHYNEQFF. This chain joins TRBV9 and TRBJ2-1, with D unclear. This CDR3 region has 13 residues. V lost 0 bases and J 3 bases, leaving 4 bases between the germline ends. Germline V gene data show CDR1 as SGDLS and CDR2 as YYNGEE.

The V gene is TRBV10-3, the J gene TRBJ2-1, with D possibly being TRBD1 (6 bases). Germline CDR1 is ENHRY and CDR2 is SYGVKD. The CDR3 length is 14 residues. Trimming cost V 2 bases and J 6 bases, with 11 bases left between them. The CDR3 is CAISETGHGNEQFF. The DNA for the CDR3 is TGTGCCATCAGTGAGACGGGACACGGCAATGAGCAGTTCTTC.

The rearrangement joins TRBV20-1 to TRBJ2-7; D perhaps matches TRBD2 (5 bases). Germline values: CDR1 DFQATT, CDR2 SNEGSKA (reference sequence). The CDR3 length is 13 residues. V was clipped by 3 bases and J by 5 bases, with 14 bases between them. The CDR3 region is CSASRWESDEQYF. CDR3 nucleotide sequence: TGCAGTGCTAGTCGCTGGGAGTCGGACGAGCAGTACTTC.

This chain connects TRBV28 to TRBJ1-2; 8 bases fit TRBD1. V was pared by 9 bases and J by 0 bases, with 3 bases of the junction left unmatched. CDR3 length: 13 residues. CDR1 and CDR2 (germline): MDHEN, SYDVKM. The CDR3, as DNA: TGTGCCAGTGGGACAGGATCTAACTATGGCTACACCTTC. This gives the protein CASGTGSNYGYTF.

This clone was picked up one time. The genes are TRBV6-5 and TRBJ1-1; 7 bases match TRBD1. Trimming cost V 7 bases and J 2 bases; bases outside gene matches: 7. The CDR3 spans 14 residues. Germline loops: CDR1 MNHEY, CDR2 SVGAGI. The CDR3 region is CASTATGFNTEAFF. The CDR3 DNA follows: TGTGCCAGCACTGCGACAGGGTTCAACACTGAAGCTTTCTTT.

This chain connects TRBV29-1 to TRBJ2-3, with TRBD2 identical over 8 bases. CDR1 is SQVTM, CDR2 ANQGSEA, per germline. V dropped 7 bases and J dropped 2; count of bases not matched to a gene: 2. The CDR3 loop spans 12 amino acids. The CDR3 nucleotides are TGCAGCGGTAGCGGGATCACAGATACGCAGTATTTT. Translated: CSGSGITDTQYF.